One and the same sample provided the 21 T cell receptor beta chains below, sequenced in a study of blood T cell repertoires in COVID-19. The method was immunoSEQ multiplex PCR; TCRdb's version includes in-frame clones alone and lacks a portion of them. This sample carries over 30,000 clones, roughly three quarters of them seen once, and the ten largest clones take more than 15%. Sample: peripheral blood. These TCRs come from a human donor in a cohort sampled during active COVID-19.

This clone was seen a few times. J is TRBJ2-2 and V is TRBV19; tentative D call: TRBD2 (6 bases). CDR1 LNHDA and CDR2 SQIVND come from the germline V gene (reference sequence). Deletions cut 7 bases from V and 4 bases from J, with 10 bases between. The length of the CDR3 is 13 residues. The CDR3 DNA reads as TGTGCCAGTATGGTGGGGGGCACCGGGGAGCTGTTTTTT. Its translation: CASMVGGTGELFF. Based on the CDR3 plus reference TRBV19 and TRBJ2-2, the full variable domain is DGGITQSPKYLFRKEGQNVTLSCEQNLNHDAMYWYRQDPGQGLRLIYYSQIVNDFQKGDIAEGYSVSREKKESFPLTVTSAQKNPTAFYLCASMVGGTGELFFGEGSRLTVL.

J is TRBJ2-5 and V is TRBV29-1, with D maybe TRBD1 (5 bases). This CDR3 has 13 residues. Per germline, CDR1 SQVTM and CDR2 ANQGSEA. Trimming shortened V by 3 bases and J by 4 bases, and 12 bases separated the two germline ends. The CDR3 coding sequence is TGCAGCGTTGACCCAAGGGGTGGAGAGACCCAGTACTTC. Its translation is CSVDPRGGETQYF.

Here the CDR3 reads CASSTPYEQYF. The CDR3, as DNA: TGTGCCAGCAGCACACCCTACGAGCAGTACTTC. The rearrangement uses TRBV7-9 and TRBJ2-7; D gene uncertain. Trimming left V 5 bases short and J 2 bases short, with 4 bases between. Germline V lookup: CDR1 SEHNR, CDR2 FQNEAQ (reference sequence). The CDR3 extends over 11 amino acids.

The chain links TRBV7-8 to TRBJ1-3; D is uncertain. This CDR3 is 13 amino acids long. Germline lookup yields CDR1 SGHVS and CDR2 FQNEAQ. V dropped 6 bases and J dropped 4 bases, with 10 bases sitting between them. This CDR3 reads CASSPNSGNTIYF. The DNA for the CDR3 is TGTGCCAGCAGTCCGAACTCCGGAAACACCATATATTTT. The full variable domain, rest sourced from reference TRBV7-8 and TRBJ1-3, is GAGVSQSPRYKVAKRGQDVALRCDPISGHVSLFWYQQALGQGPEFLTYFQNEAQLDKSGLPSDRFFAERPEGSVSTLKIQRTQQEDSAVYLCASSPNSGNTIYFGEGSWLTVV.

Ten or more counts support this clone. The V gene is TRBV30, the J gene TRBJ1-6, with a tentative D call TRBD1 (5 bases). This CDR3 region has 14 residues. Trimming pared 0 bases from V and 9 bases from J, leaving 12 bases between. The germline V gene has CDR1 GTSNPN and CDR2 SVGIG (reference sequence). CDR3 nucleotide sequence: TGTGCCTGGAGTGTACAGGCTGGGTTTTCACCCCTCCACTTT. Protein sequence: CAWSVQAGFSPLHF.

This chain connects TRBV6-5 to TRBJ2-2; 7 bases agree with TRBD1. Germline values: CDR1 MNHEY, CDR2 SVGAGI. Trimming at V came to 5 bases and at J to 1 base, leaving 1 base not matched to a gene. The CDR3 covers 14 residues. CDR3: CASSTGVNTGELFF. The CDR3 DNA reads TGTGCCAGCAGTACAGGGGTGAACACCGGGGAGCTGTTTTTT.

The CDR3 loop reads CASSPGSSNQPQHF. CDR3 nucleotide sequence: TGTGCCAGCAGCCCCGGGAGTAGCAATCAGCCCCAGCATTTT. This chain connects TRBV7-2 to TRBJ1-5; D ambiguous. The ends were cut back, 5 bases at V and 0 bases at J, with 8 bases in the middle. CDR3 length: 14 amino acids. CDR1 and CDR2 (germline): SGHTA, FQGNSA.

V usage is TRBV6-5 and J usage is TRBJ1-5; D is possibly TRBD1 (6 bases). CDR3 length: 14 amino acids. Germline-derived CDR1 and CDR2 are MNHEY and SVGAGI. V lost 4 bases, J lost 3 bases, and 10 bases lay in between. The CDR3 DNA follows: TGTGCCAGCAGTTGGGGGCAGAACAATCAGCCCCAGCATTTT. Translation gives CASSWGQNNQPQHF.

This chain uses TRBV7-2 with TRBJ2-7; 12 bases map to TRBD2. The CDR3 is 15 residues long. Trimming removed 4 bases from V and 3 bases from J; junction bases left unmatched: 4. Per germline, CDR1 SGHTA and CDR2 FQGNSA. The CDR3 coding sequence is TGTGCCAGCAGCTCCGAACTAGCGGGGGGCTACGAGCAGTACTTC. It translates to CASSSELAGGYEQYF.

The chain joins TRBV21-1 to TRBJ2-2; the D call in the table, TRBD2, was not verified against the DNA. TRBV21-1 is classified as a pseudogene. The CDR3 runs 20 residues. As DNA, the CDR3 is TGTGCCAGCAGCAAAGGTGGGTGGGCTAGCGGGAGGGCGGACACCGGGGAGCTGTTTTTT. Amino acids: CASSKGGWASGRADTGELFF.

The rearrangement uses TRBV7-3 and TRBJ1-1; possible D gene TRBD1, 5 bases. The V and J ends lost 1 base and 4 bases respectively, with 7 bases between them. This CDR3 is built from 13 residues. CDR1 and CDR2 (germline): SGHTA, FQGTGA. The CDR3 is CASSLRGVTEAFF. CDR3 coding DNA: TGTGCCAGCAGCTTAAGGGGGGTCACTGAAGCTTTCTTT. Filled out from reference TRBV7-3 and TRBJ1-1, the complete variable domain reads GAGVSQTPSNKVTEKGKYVELRCDPISGHTALYWYRQSLGQGPEFLIYFQGTGAADDSGLPNDRFFAVRPEGSVSTLKIQRTERGDSAVYLCASSLRGVTEAFFGQGTRLTVV.

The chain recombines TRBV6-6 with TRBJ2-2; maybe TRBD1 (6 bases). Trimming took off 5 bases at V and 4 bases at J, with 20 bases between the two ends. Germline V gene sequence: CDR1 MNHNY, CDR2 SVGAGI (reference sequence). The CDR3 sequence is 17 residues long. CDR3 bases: TGTGCCAGCAGTCCCTCGACAGGCTCCTTAATCACCGGGGAGCTGTTTTTT. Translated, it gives CASSPSTGSLITGELFF.

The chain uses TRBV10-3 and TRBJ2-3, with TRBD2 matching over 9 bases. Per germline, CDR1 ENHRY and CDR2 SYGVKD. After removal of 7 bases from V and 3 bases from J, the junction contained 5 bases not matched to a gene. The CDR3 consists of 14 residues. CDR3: CAIKEGLATDTQYF. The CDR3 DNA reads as TGTGCCATCAAGGAGGGACTAGCAACAGATACGCAGTATTTT.

CDR3 residues: CASSIRGTNIQYF. The CDR3 nucleotides read TGTGCCAGTAGTATAAGGGGGACAAACATTCAGTACTTC. The chain has TRBV19 and TRBJ2-4, with D tentatively TRBD1 (6 bases). V was cut by 2 bases and J by 6 bases, with 8 bases left in between. Germline V gene data show CDR1 as LNHDA and CDR2 as SQIVND (reference sequence). This CDR3 spans 13 amino acids.

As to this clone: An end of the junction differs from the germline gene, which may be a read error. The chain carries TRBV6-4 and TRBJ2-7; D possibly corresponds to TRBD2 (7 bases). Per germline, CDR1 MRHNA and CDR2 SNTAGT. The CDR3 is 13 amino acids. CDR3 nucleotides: TGTGCCAGGCTAAACTTAAGGGGGGGCGCCAGCCACTTC. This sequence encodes CARLNLRGGASHF.

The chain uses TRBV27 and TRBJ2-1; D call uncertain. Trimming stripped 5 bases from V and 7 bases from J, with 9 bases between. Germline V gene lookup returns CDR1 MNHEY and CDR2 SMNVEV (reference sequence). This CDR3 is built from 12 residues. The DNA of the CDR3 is TGTGCCAGCAGTCGCGTCGGGAATGAGCAGTTCTTC. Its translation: CASSRVGNEQFF.

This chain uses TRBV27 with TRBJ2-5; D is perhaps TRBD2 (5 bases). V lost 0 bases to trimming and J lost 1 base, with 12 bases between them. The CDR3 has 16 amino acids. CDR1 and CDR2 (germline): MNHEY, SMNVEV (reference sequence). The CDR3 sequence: CASSLSVSEVQETQYF. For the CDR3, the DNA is TGTGCCAGCAGTTTATCGGTGTCGGAGGTCCAAGAGACCCAGTACTTC.

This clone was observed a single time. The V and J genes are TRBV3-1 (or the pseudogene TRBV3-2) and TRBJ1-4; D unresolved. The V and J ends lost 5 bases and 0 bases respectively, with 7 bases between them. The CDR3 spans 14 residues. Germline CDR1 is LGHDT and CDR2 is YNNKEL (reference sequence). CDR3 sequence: CASSTTTTNEKLFF. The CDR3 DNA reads TGTGCCAGCAGCACCACTACAACTAATGAAAAACTGTTTTTT.

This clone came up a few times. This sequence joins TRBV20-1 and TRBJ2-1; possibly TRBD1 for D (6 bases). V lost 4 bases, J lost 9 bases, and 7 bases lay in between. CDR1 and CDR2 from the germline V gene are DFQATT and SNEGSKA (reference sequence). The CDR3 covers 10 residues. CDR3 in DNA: TGCAGTGCTATCAGGGGTGAGCAGTTCTTC. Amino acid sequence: CSAIRGEQFF.

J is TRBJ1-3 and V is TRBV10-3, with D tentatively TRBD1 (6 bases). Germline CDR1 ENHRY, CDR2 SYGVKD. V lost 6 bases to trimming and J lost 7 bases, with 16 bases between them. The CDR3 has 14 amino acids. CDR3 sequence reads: CAISPGTLENTIYF. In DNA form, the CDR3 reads TGTGCCATCAGCCCCGGGACATTAGAGAACACCATATATTTT.

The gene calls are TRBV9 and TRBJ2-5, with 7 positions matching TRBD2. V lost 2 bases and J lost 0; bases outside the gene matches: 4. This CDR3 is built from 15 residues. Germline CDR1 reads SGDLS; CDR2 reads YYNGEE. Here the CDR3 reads CASSVGGSDQETQYF. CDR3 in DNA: TGTGCCAGCAGCGTGGGGGGGAGCGACCAAGAGACCCAGTACTTC. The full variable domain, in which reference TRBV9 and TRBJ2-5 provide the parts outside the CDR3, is DSGVTQTPKHLITATGQRVTLRCSPRSGDLSVYWYQQSLDQGLQFLIQYYNGEERAKGNILERFSAQQFPDLHSELNLSSLELGDSALYFCASSVGGSDQETQYFGPGTRLLVL.